Included here is one T cell receptor beta chain sequence, with context. CDR1 and CDR2 from the germline V gene are ENHRY and SYGVKD. Trimming cost V 5 bases and J 7 bases, with 12 bases left between them. The CDR3 extends over 12 amino acids. In the PCR, 60 Vbeta and 13 Jbeta primers were used. Sequencing used immunoSEQ multiplex PCR; TCRdb keeps in-frame clones, though not all of them. The sample shows about 43,000 clones, under 60% of them seen only once. This sample is drawn from a study of cytomegalovirus exposure and HLA in healthy donors. The sample comprised PBMCs. This sequence was found in a man aged 60 to 69 in good health and CMV-seronegative. This chain joins TRBV10-3 and TRBJ2-7; perhaps TRBD1 as D (6 bases). CDR3 DNA: TGTGCCATCAGTTTCGCAGGGGTGGAGCAGTACTTC. Translating gives CAISFAGVEQYF.